These 26 T cell receptor beta chains came from one sample sequenced in a study of T cells in women clearing cervical HPV infection. Repertoires were generated with immunoSEQ multiplex PCR, while TCRdb's copy carries only in-frame clones and drops some. Found here are 30,000 or so clones; the top ten clones hold about 3.5%. Sample: blood buffy coat. The receptors originated from a woman aged 18-69 years with a cervical HPV16 infection that either progressed to CIN3+ or cleared (not recorded which).

In the case of this clone: The read terminates 3 residues ahead of where the CDR3 ends, so the germline J gene completes it. The chain couples TRBV20-1 to TRBJ1-4, with a possible D match to TRBD1 (6 bases). The V and J ends lost 1 base and 8 bases respectively, with 14 bases between them. The CDR3 loop spans 14 amino acids. Germline loops: CDR1 DFQATT, CDR2 SNEGSKA (reference sequence). CDR3 loop: CSARAGVGGEKLFF. The CDR3 DNA, read in part, is TGCAGTGCTAGAGCAGGGGTTGGAGGAGAAAAA.

Turning to this clone: The read comes to an end 3 residues before the CDR3 does, leaving the germline J gene to fill in the end. J is TRBJ1-2 and V is TRBV20-1; 8 positions agree with TRBD1. Germline values: CDR1 DFQATT, CDR2 SNEGSKA (reference sequence). With V trimmed by 0 bases and J by 4 bases, 1 base remained unmatched. The CDR3 extends over 13 amino acids. The part of the CDR3 DNA that was read is TGCAGTGCTAGAGATACAGGGGGCTATGGC. This codes for CSARDTGGYG. The complete CDR3 reads CSARDTGGYGYTF.

Regarding this clone: The DNA ends 3 residues before the CDR3 does, and the rest of the CDR3 is filled in from the germline J gene. J is TRBJ1-6 and V is TRBV7-2; tentative D call: TRBD1 (6 bases). Germline lookup yields CDR1 SGHTA and CDR2 FQGNSA. Trimming removed 5 bases at V and 8 bases at J, with 10 bases between. The CDR3 runs 13 residues. The part of the CDR3 DNA that was read is TGTGCCAGCAGCCTACAGGGAGATTCACCC. Amino acid sequence: CASSLQGDSP. The full CDR3 sequence reads CASSLQGDSPLHF.

Regarding this clone: The CDR3 is cut off 3 residues early in the read; its end comes from the germline J gene. The V and J genes are TRBV30 and TRBJ1-1, with 9 bases identical to TRBD1. The ends lost 2 bases at V and 3 bases at J; junction bases unmatched: 4. The CDR3 covers 14 residues. Germline V CDR1 and CDR2: GTSNPN, SVGIG (reference sequence). The covered CDR3 bases are TGTGCCTGGAGTACGGACAGGGGTTACACTGAA. This translates into CAWSTDRGYTE. The complete CDR3 protein is CAWSTDRGYTEAFF.

For this clone: The read ends 3 residues early relative to the CDR3; the germline J gene fills the gap. This rearrangement joins TRBV23-1 to TRBJ1-6; D is ambiguous. TRBV23-1 is assigned to the ORF class and has an uncertain function. Trimming took 11 bases from V and 7 from J, leaving 9 bases between them. The CDR3 covers 11 residues. The CDR3 sequence is CALSRNSPLHF. The part of the CDR3 DNA that was read is TGCGCCCTATCGCGGAATTCACCC.

With regard to this clone: Read data end 3 residues before the CDR3 end; the end is taken from the germline J gene. This chain joins TRBV7-3 and TRBJ1-1; TRBD1 matches at 7 bases. J gave up 3 bases and V 1 base, and 8 bases lay outside the gene matches. CDR1 is SGHTA and CDR2 is FQGTGA in the germline V gene. This CDR3 comprises 16 residues. CDR3 DNA (partial): TGTGCCAGCAGCTTAAAAGATCCCCAGGGGGACACTGAA. Protein: CASSLKDPQGDTE. The whole CDR3 region reads CASSLKDPQGDTEAFF.

About this clone: From the germline J gene comes the end of the CDR3, since the read stops 3 residues before it. This chain links TRBV29-1 with TRBJ2-3; the match to TRBD1 covers 8 bases. The CDR3 extends over 13 amino acids. Germline values: CDR1 SQVTM, CDR2 ANQGSEA. The CDR3 sequence is CSVGAGGNQPQYF. The CDR3 bases that were read are TGCAGCGTTGGTGCAGGGGGCAATCAGCCG.

As regards this clone: The CDR3 end lies 3 residues beyond the end of the read and is filled in from the germline J gene. This chain connects TRBV19 to TRBJ1-5; D is ambiguous. This CDR3 spans 13 amino acids. V lost 3 bases and J 0 bases, leaving 3 bases between the germline ends. Germline CDR1 reads LNHDA; CDR2 reads SQIVND (reference sequence). Partial CDR3 DNA: TGTGCCAGTAGTATCAGTAGCAATCAGCCC. It is translated as CASSISSNQP. The full CDR3 protein is CASSISSNQPQHF. The variable domain in full, completed from reference TRBV19 and TRBJ1-5, reads DGGITQSPKYLFRKEGQNVTLSCEQNLNHDAMYWYRQDPGQGLRLIYYSQIVNDFQKGDIAEGYSVSREKKESFPLTVTSAQKNPTAFYLCASSISSNQPQHFGDGTRLSIL.

As for this clone: Read data end 3 residues before the CDR3 end; the end is taken from the germline J gene. This chain connects TRBV20-1 to TRBJ2-3; 7 bases are a match to TRBD2. V dropped 1 base and J dropped 3; count of bases not matched to a gene: 4. Germline CDR1 and CDR2: DFQATT and SNEGSKA (reference sequence). The CDR3 consists of 14 residues. CDR3 bases read: TGCAGTGCTAGAGTTGCGGGAGTGACAGATACG. It specifies CSARVAGVTDT. The entire CDR3 is CSARVAGVTDTQYF.

The chain's CDR3 is CASSWGGLSDAEAFF. Incomplete CDR3 DNA: TGCGCCAGCAGCTGGGGGGGTCTGTCGGATGCTGAA. This sequence joins TRBV5-1 and TRBJ1-1, with D possibly being TRBD1 (5 bases). The CDR3 end lies 3 residues beyond the end of the read and is filled in from the germline J gene. Germline V gives CDR1 SGHRS, CDR2 YFSETQ. The CDR3 has 15 residues. V was clipped by 3 bases and J by 6 bases, with 18 bases between them.

Comments on this clone: Sequencing ends 3 residues short of the CDR3 end; the germline J gene provides the rest. V and J are TRBV18 and TRBJ2-6; unclear D gene. The CDR3 is made up of 15 amino acids. Germline V CDR1 and CDR2: KGHSH, LQKENI. Trimming cost V 3 bases and J 4 bases, with 10 bases left between them. The CDR3 DNA, read in part, is TGTGCCAGCTCACCTCCCTCAGGAGGGGCCAACGTC. As protein: CASSPPSGGANV. The full CDR3 reads CASSPPSGGANVLTF.

The covered CDR3 bases are TGCGCCAGCAGCTTGTGGCTTCAAGAGACC. This encodes CASSLWLQET. The entire CDR3 protein is CASSLWLQETQYF. This sequence joins TRBV5-1 and TRBJ2-5; D unresolved. Sequencing ends 3 residues short of the CDR3 end; the germline J gene provides the rest. Per germline, CDR1 SGHRS and CDR2 YFSETQ. The CDR3 has 13 amino acids. The V end was cut by 1 base, the J end by 2 bases, with 6 bases between. Full variable domain (missing parts from reference TRBV5-1 and TRBJ2-5): KAGVTQTPRYLIKTRGQQVTLSCSPISGHRSVSWYQQTPGQGLQFLFEYFSETQRNKGNFPGRFSGRQFSNSRSEMNVSTLELGDSALYLCASSLWLQETQYFGPGTRLLVL.

Notes on this clone: The read stops 3 residues short of the end of the CDR3; the missing end is completed from the germline J gene. The chain employs TRBV29-1 and TRBJ1-2; D is uncertain. CDR1 and CDR2 from the germline V gene are SQVTM and ANQGSEA. The CDR3 contains 16 residues. The part of the CDR3 DNA that was read is TGCAGCGTTGAAGATAATAGCGGGAGCGTATCCTACGAC. Its protein product is CSVEDNSGSVSYD. The CDR3 reads in full as CSVEDNSGSVSYDYTF. The full variable domain, rest sourced from reference TRBV29-1 and TRBJ1-2, is SAVISQKPSRDICQRGTSLTIQCQVDSQVTMMFWYRQQPGQSLTLIATANQGSEATYESGFVIDKFPISRPNLTFSTLTVSNMSPEDSSIYLCSVEDNSGSVSYDYTFGSGTRLTVV.

As to this clone: The read falls 3 residues short of the CDR3 end, and the missing part is taken from the germline J gene. V and J are TRBV5-4 and TRBJ2-1; 11 nucleotides align to TRBD2. This CDR3 spans 15 amino acids. Trimming removed 0 bases from V and 7 bases from J; junction bases left unmatched: 3. Germline CDR1 reads SGHNT; CDR2 reads YYREEE (reference sequence). CDR3 sequence: CASSLGTSGRNEQFF. The sequenced CDR3 bases are TGTGCCAGCAGCTTGGGGACTAGCGGGCGTAATGAG.

For this clone: Read data end 3 residues before the CDR3 end; the end is taken from the germline J gene. The chain carries TRBV5-1 and TRBJ1-6, with TRBD1 identical over 7 bases. Germline V gene data show CDR1 as SGHRS and CDR2 as YFSETQ. With V trimmed by 9 bases and J by 7 bases, 13 bases remained unmatched. This CDR3 contains 15 residues. Incomplete CDR3 DNA: TGCGCCACCTCTGAAGACAGGGCGCAAAATTCACCC. Translating gives CATSEDRAQNSP. The complete CDR3 sequence is CATSEDRAQNSPLHF.

In the case of this clone: The read comes to an end 3 residues before the CDR3 does, leaving the germline J gene to fill in the end. The chain recombines TRBV6-1 with TRBJ1-6; 7 bases match TRBD1. V gave up 1 base and J gave up 3 bases; unmatched junction bases: 3. Germline V gene sequence: CDR1 MNHNS, CDR2 SASEGT. The CDR3 extends over 16 amino acids. The part of the CDR3 DNA that was read is TGTGCCAGCAGTGAAGTTTGGGACAGCTATAATTCACCC. This sequence encodes CASSEVWDSYNSP. The full CDR3 is CASSEVWDSYNSPLHF.

Notes on this clone: Read sequence stops 3 residues before the CDR3 end, and the germline J gene provides the missing end. V gene TRBV13 combines with J gene TRBJ2-7; 8 nucleotides align to TRBD2. Germline trimming cut 5 bases from V and 3 bases from J; bases unmatched to any gene: 9. The germline gives CDR1 PRHDT, CDR2 FYEKMQ (reference sequence). This CDR3 contains 15 residues. The CDR3 sequence: CASSTSGTSFYEQYF. The sequenced CDR3 bases are TGTGCCAGCAGCACATCCGGGACTAGTTTCTACGAG.

About this clone itself: The read gets to within 3 residues of the CDR3 end, and the germline J gene fills in the rest. This chain uses TRBV10-3 with TRBJ2-2, with 11 bases that match TRBD2. Germline CDR1 is ENHRY and CDR2 is SYGVKD. The CDR3 has 17 amino acids. Trimming at V came to 5 bases and at J to 0 bases, leaving 5 bases not matched to a gene. CDR3 DNA (partial): TGTGCCATCAGTACTAGCGGGGGCTCCCCGAACACCGGGGAG. Its translation: CAISTSGGSPNTGE. From start to end, the CDR3 is CAISTSGGSPNTGELFF.

Details on this clone: The read comes to an end 3 residues before the CDR3 does, leaving the germline J gene to fill in the end. The genes are TRBV11-1 and TRBJ1-2; perhaps TRBD1 as D (5 bases). Germline V gene sequence: CDR1 SGHAT, CDR2 FQDESV (reference sequence). The CDR3 is 13 amino acids. CDR3 bases read: TGTGCCAGCAGCTCCCGGGACTTCTACGAC. It encodes CASSSRDFYD. The full CDR3 reads CASSSRDFYDYTF.

Comment on this clone: Coverage ceases 3 residues before the CDR3 finishes, and the germline J gene fills in the end. V usage is TRBV7-8 and J usage is TRBJ2-2; no firm D call. V lost 3 bases to trimming and J lost 5 bases, with 7 bases between them. Germline assignment: CDR1 SGHVS and CDR2 FQNEAQ. This CDR3 spans 13 amino acids. The CDR3 spells CASSFVFTGELFF. CDR3 DNA (partial): TGTGCCAGCAGCTTTGTCTTTACCGGGGAG. Using reference TRBV7-8 and TRBJ2-2 for the parts outside the CDR3, the full variable domain is GAGVSQSPRYKVAKRGQDVALRCDPISGHVSLFWYQQALGQGPEFLTYFQNEAQLDKSGLPSDRFFAERPEGSVSTLKIQRTQQEDSAVYLCASSFVFTGELFFGEGSRLTVL.

A word on this clone: The read terminates 3 residues ahead of where the CDR3 ends, so the germline J gene completes it. The chain joins TRBV6-1 to TRBJ2-1; 8 bases are shared with TRBD2. V shed 2 bases and J 2 bases; nucleotides not matched to a gene: 2. From germline, CDR1 is MNHNS and CDR2 SASEGT. The CDR3 runs 15 residues. The CDR3 is CASSESAGAYNEQFF. The sequenced part of the CDR3 DNA is TGTGCCAGCAGTGAATCAGCGGGAGCCTACAATGAG.

With regard to this clone: The read terminates 3 residues before the CDR3 end, so the remaining end is supplied by the germline J gene. This sequence joins TRBV7-9 and TRBJ2-7; possible D gene TRBD1, 5 bases. This CDR3 is built from 15 residues. CDR1 is SEHNR, CDR2 FQNEAQ, per germline (reference sequence). V gave up 4 bases and J gave up 0 bases, with 13 bases separating them. CDR3 DNA, as far as it was read: TGTGCCAGCAGCTCCTACAGGTCGGACTCCTACGAG. Translated: CASSSYRSDSYE. The whole CDR3 protein reads CASSSYRSDSYEQYF.

Concerning this clone itself: The read is 3 residues too short to cover the CDR3 end, so that end is filled in from the germline J gene. The V gene is TRBV30, the J gene TRBJ1-4, with a weak D call TRBD1 (5 bases). This CDR3 is built from 14 residues. Germline assignment: CDR1 GTSNPN and CDR2 SVGIG (reference sequence). The DNA read from the CDR3 is TGTGCCTGGAGTAGGCGCACTGGGGCCAACGTA. This sequence encodes CAWSRRTGANV. The CDR3 as a whole reads CAWSRRTGANVLFF.

Incomplete CDR3 DNA: TGTGCCAGCACCTCACAGGGGGCGGGCCATTACGAG. Translated: CASTSQGAGHYE. The whole CDR3 region reads CASTSQGAGHYEQYF. The chain uses TRBV28 and TRBJ2-7; 9 nucleotides match TRBD1. The read terminates 3 residues ahead of where the CDR3 ends, so the germline J gene completes it. Germline assignment: CDR1 MDHEN and CDR2 SYDVKM. The V and J ends lost 7 bases and 4 bases, in that order; junction bases with no gene match: 11. This CDR3 spans 15 amino acids.

The part of the CDR3 DNA that was read is TGTGCCAGCAGCACAGGGTCACAGGGCGAG. This codes for CASSTGSQGE. The CDR3 in full is CASSTGSQGEQYF. The gene calls are TRBV7-3 and TRBJ2-7; perhaps TRBD1 as D (6 bases). The read ends 3 residues early relative to the CDR3; the germline J gene fills the gap. The V and J ends lost 5 bases and 6 bases respectively, with 14 bases between them. Germline loops: CDR1 SGHTA, CDR2 FQGTGA. The CDR3 has 13 amino acids.

The chain's CDR3 is CSAVGGLGNTEAFF. CDR3 DNA, as far as it was read: TGCAGTGCTGTTGGAGGACTAGGGAACACTGAA. This sequence joins TRBV20-1 and TRBJ1-1, with D hard to call. The missing CDR3 end, 3 residues past where the read stops, is filled in from the germline J gene. V lost 5 bases, J lost 1 base, and 14 bases lay in between. The germline V gene encodes CDR1 DFQATT and CDR2 SNEGSKA (reference sequence). The CDR3 contains 14 residues.